Given below is one T cell receptor beta chain in context. Its matching antigen is unknown. Germline V CDR1 and CDR2: SGHTA, FQGNSA. This CDR3 is 18 amino acids long. The ends lost 0 bases at V and 0 bases at J; junction bases unmatched: 5. There were healthy Caucasian individuals from Russia, aged roughly 6 to 90, serving as donors. This entry comes from a study of blood T cells in healthy people across ages. General observations from the study: Estimates of total diversity, which came from one million sequenced T cells, were considered to be underestimates. Greater diversity and more naive CD4+ cells were seen in long-lived donors than in aged donors.

Combining a sample-barcoded 5' primer with a J-beta primer mix, a second PCR ran for about 7 to 12 cycles. A template-switch adaptor that had 12 random nucleotides put a tag on each cDNA molecule. TCRdb analysed the 5' RACE reads with MiXCR anew, one entry per CDR3 protein. The repertoire holds about 780,000 distinct CDR3 sequences, about 47% seen once, with 18% in the top ten. The sequence derives from a man older than 75 in good health. This chain joins TRBV7-2 and TRBJ2-1, with 10 bases that match TRBD1. Sequenced input: blood. The CDR3: CASSLAKGQGSSYNEQFF. CDR3 sequence (DNA): TGTGCCAGCAGCTTAGCGAAGGGACAGGGGAGCTCCTACAATGAGCAGTTCTTC.